This T cell receptor beta chain was sequenced during a study of control samples from healthy donors and cancer patients. Generated by immunoSEQ multiplex PCR, the TCRdb table keeps only in-frame clones and is missing some. The sample includes tens of thousands of clones, 75% to 90% of them seen just once. The CDR3 sequence is 14 residues long. Trimming left V 6 bases short and J 4 bases short, with 12 bases between. Germline loops: CDR1 MNHEY, CDR2 SVGAGI. This chain joins TRBV6-5 and TRBJ1-4; D possibly corresponds to TRBD1 (5 bases). This sequence originates from a man aged 60 to 69 in good health. Material for sequencing was blood. DNA of the CDR3: TGTGCCAGCAGCCGGGGACGGTTTAATGAAAAACTGTTTTTT. Translated, it gives CASSRGRFNEKLFF.